Presented here are 15 T cell receptor beta chains from one specimen sequenced in a study of blood T cell repertoires in COVID-19. The assay was immunoSEQ multiplex PCR, and TCRdb's table has in-frame clones only and misses some. The data contain some 230,000 clones, 80% to 90% of them seen just once; the ten biggest clones take up approximately 2.6%. The sequenced material came from peripheral blood. The receptor source for this set is a man aged 45 to 65 who had recovered from COVID-19.

This chain joins TRBV4-2 and TRBJ2-5; D is possibly TRBD2 (5 bases). Germline V gene lookup returns CDR1 LGHNA and CDR2 YNFKEQ. V lost 4 bases to trimming and J lost 1 base, with 10 bases between them. This CDR3 spans 14 amino acids. The CDR3 sequence is CASSPLEGQETQYF. The CDR3 nucleotides read TGTGCCAGCAGCCCACTTGAGGGCCAAGAGACCCAGTACTTC.

The chain couples TRBV18 to TRBJ1-6, with D unclear. CDR1 and CDR2 from the germline V gene are KGHSH and LQKENI. The CDR3 totals 14 residues. Deletions cut 6 bases from V and 3 bases from J, with 9 bases between. As DNA, the CDR3 is TGTGCCAGCTCTTTACAAGACTATAATTCACCCCTCCACTTT. Protein product: CASSLQDYNSPLHF.

The V call is TRBV13, the J call TRBJ2-5; D is possibly TRBD1 (6 bases). Trimming took off 5 bases at V and 7 bases at J, with 20 bases between the two ends. The germline V gene encodes CDR1 PRHDT and CDR2 FYEKMQ (reference sequence). This CDR3 has 15 amino acids. The CDR3 region is CASSLRDKSSGTQYF. The CDR3 coding sequence is TGTGCCAGCAGCCTCCGGGACAAATCGTCGGGGACCCAGTACTTC.

The J gene is TRBJ1-1, the V gene TRBV6-6; 10 bases fit TRBD1. CDR1 and CDR2 from the germline V gene are MNHNY and SVGAGI (reference sequence). V was pared by 6 bases and J by 6 bases, with 4 bases of the junction left unmatched. This CDR3 is built from 13 residues. CDR3 DNA: TGTGCCAGCAGGACAGGGGGCTCTTCTGAAGCTTTCTTT. Translated, it gives CASRTGGSSEAFF.

The rearrangement links TRBV11-2 to TRBJ1-5; D remains ambiguous. V was trimmed by 2 bases and J by 4 bases, leaving 6 bases between them. Germline V gene lookup returns CDR1 SGHAT and CDR2 FQNNGV. This CDR3 spans 13 amino acids. CDR3 sequence: CASSLFGNQPQHF. The DNA of the CDR3 is TGTGCCAGCAGCTTATTCGGGAATCAGCCCCAGCATTTT.

This clone was recorded a few times. J is TRBJ2-2 and V is TRBV7-6; 13 bases fit TRBD2. This CDR3 has 16 residues. The J segment lost 4 bases and the V segment lost 5 bases, leaving 4 bases of the junction unmatched. The germline CDR1 and CDR2 sequences are SGHVS and FNYEAQ. The CDR3 here is CASSPGTSGTTGELFF. The DNA for the CDR3 is TGTGCCAGCAGCCCCGGGACTAGCGGGACCACCGGGGAGCTGTTTTTT. The variable domain in full, with the rest retrieved from reference TRBV7-6 and TRBJ2-2, is GAGVSQSPRYKVTKRGQDVALRCDPISGHVSLYWYRQALGQGPEFLTYFNYEAQQDKSGLPNDRFSAERPEGSISTLTIQRTEQRDSAMYRCASSPGTSGTTGELFFGEGSRLTVL.

This clone was recorded once. V gene TRBV19 combines with J gene TRBJ2-3, with 8 bases that match TRBD1. This CDR3 has 15 residues. V was pared by 5 bases and J by 4 bases, with 8 bases of the junction left unmatched. Germline assignment: CDR1 LNHDA and CDR2 SQIVND (reference sequence). CDR3 DNA sequence: TGTGCCAGTAGTGTTTGGACAGGGTCATCAGATACGCAGTATTTT. Translating gives CASSVWTGSSDTQYF.

The chain combines TRBV9 with TRBJ2-7, with 8 bases that match TRBD1. Losses at the gene ends were 0 bases for V and 3 bases for J; bases not matched to a gene: 5. From germline, CDR1 is SGDLS and CDR2 YYNGEE. The CDR3 runs 15 residues. The CDR3 sequence: CASSVGVTGGYEQYF. The CDR3 DNA reads TGTGCCAGCAGCGTAGGGGTAACAGGGGGCTACGAGCAGTACTTC.

This chain links TRBV5-1 with TRBJ2-2; TRBD1 aligns across 8 bases. From germline, CDR1 is SGHRS and CDR2 YFSETQ. This CDR3 comprises 16 residues. With V trimmed by 1 base and J by 5 bases, 7 bases remained unmatched. The CDR3 spells CASSLRDRGGTGELFF. The CDR3 DNA is TGCGCCAGCAGCTTGCGTGACAGGGGTGGAACCGGGGAGCTGTTTTTT.

The rearrangement joins TRBV19 to TRBJ2-1; D call uncertain. V lost 8 bases to trimming and J lost 3 bases, with 14 bases between them. The CDR3 loop spans 14 amino acids. Germline CDR1 is LNHDA and CDR2 is SQIVND (reference sequence). CDR3 protein: CASAASRVYNEQFF. CDR3 DNA: TGTGCCAGTGCGGCCAGCCGGGTCTACAATGAGCAGTTCTTC.

The chain has TRBV7-9 and TRBJ2-5; a weak D match, TRBD2 (6 bases). Germline CDR1 is SEHNR and CDR2 is FQNEAQ (reference sequence). This CDR3 has 18 residues. V was trimmed by 3 bases and J by 2 bases, leaving 22 bases between them. The CDR3 reads CASSFRHLRAAGQETQYF. Here the CDR3 DNA reads TGTGCCAGCAGCTTTCGCCATCTAAGAGCTGCGGGGCAAGAGACCCAGTACTTC.

The genes are TRBV27 and TRBJ2-7, with TRBD2 matching over 7 bases. Trimming removed 7 bases from V and 3 bases from J; junction bases left unmatched: 9. CDR3 length equals 14 residues. In germline, CDR1 is MNHEY, CDR2 SMNVEV (reference sequence). The CDR3 nucleotides are TGTGCCAGCAAAGTGGGGGGAGGGCTCTACGAGCAGTACTTC. Protein product: CASKVGGGLYEQYF.

As to this clone: Additional DNA sequences in this sample encode the identical CDR3. This sequence joins TRBV28 and TRBJ2-7; no definite D call. In germline, CDR1 is MDHEN, CDR2 SYDVKM. CDR3 length: 13 amino acids. V lost 3 bases to trimming and J lost 2 bases, with 8 bases between them. The CDR3 nucleotides read TGTGCCAGCAGTTTGACACCTACCTACGAGCAGTACTTC. Amino acids: CASSLTPTYEQYF.

This clone has a single count. V is TRBV6-5 and J is TRBJ2-1; 11 bases match TRBD2. Trimming cost V 8 bases and J 0 bases; bases outside gene matches: 0. The CDR3 extends over 14 amino acids. From germline, CDR1 is MNHEY and CDR2 SVGAGI. The CDR3 region has the DNA TGTGCCAGCCTAGCGGGAGGCTCCTACAATGAGCAGTTCTTC. Translated: CASLAGGSYNEQFF.

The V gene is TRBV3-1 (or the pseudogene TRBV3-2), the J gene TRBJ2-5; 9 bases agree with TRBD2. The CDR3 sequence is 14 residues long. The germline V gene encodes CDR1 LGHDT and CDR2 YNNKEL (reference sequence). With 4 bases clipped from V and 5 bases from J, the junction kept 5 bases outside the gene matches. As DNA, the CDR3 is TGTGCCAGCAGCCCCTTAGCGGGAGTGGAGACCCAGTACTTC. Amino acids: CASSPLAGVETQYF.